A selection of T cell receptor beta chains follows, all from one sample in a study. TCRdb passed the multiplex PCR reads through MiXCR, listing each CDR3 protein once. The data contain a few thousand distinct CDR3 sequences, 18% of them singletons. The sequenced sample was Tregs sorted from blood. The receptor source for this set is a female donor with breast cancer. CDR3s include the opening cysteine and the closing phenylalanine or tryptophan. Each record gives: D gene, clone size, V gene, J gene, CDR3 DNA, CDR3 protein. The D gene is left open where the match is weak. For some rows the clone size is stated as once, few or many, or as a class when expanded; others skip it.

D gene: NA
clone size: NA
V gene: TRBV12-3/TRBV12-4
J gene: TRBJ1-2
CDR3 DNA: TGTGCCAGCAGTTTCGGCGAGACAGTGGGAAGCGACCACACCTTC
CDR3 protein: CASSFGETVGSDHTF

D gene: NA
clone size: medium-sized
V gene: TRBV12-3/TRBV12-4
J gene: TRBJ1-2
CDR3 DNA: TGTGCCAGCAGTTTAGGGAGGATCGAGTATGGCTACACCTTC
CDR3 protein: CASSLGRIEYGYTF

D gene: NA
clone size: NA
V gene: TRBV12-3/TRBV12-4
J gene: TRBJ1-2
CDR3 DNA: TGCGCCAGCACAATCTCAGGAATCGGATATAGCTACACCTTC
CDR3 protein: CASTISGIGYSYTF

D gene: TRBD1
clone size: medium-sized
V gene: TRBV12-3/TRBV12-4
J gene: TRBJ1-2
CDR3 DNA: TGTGCCAGCAGTTTTACAGGGGTCTGGGGCTACACCTTC
CDR3 protein: CASSFTGVWGYTF

D gene: TRBD1
clone size: NA
V gene: TRBV12-5
J gene: TRBJ1-2
CDR3 DNA: TGTGCTAGCGGTTTGGTAGGGGACAGGGATGGCTACACCTTC
CDR3 protein: CASGLVGDRDGYTF

D gene: NA
clone size: medium-sized
V gene: TRBV12-3/TRBV12-4
J gene: TRBJ1-2
CDR3 DNA: TGTGCCAGCAGTCGGGTGGGCTTGACCTATGGCTACACCTTC
CDR3 protein: CASSRVGLTYGYTF

D gene: NA
clone size: medium-sized
V gene: TRBV12-3/TRBV12-4
J gene: TRBJ1-2
CDR3 DNA: TGTGCCAGCAGTTATGGGATTACCTATGGCTACACCTTC
CDR3 protein: CASSYGITYGYTF

D gene: NA
clone size: medium-sized
V gene: TRBV12-3/TRBV12-4
J gene: TRBJ1-2
CDR3 DNA: TGTGCCAGCCTACCGACGGGGTCGGGTGGCTACACCTTC
CDR3 protein: CASLPTGSGGYTF

D gene: NA
clone size: NA
V gene: TRBV12-3/TRBV12-4
J gene: TRBJ1-2
CDR3 DNA: TGTGCCAGCAGTTCCACAGGCGAGGGAGCTAACTATGGCTACACCTTC
CDR3 protein: CASSSTGEGANYGYTF

D gene: NA
clone size: medium-sized
V gene: TRBV12-3/TRBV12-4
J gene: TRBJ1-2
CDR3 DNA: TGTGCCAGCAGTTTATCACAGACCAGCAACTATGGCTACACCTTC
CDR3 protein: CASSLSQTSNYGYTF

D gene: NA
clone size: medium-sized
V gene: TRBV12-3/TRBV12-4
J gene: TRBJ1-2
CDR3 DNA: TGTGCCAGCAGTTTAAGCCCGGGTGGTGGCTCCGGCTATGGCTACACCTTC
CDR3 protein: CASSLSPGGGSGYGYTF

D gene: NA
clone size: medium-sized
V gene: TRBV12-3/TRBV12-4
J gene: TRBJ1-2
CDR3 DNA: TGTGCCAGCAGTTTGAGCGCCGCAGGAGGGTATGGCTACACCTTC
CDR3 protein: CASSLSAAGGYGYTF

D gene: NA
clone size: medium-sized
V gene: TRBV12-3/TRBV12-4
J gene: TRBJ1-2
CDR3 DNA: TGTGCCAGCAGTTTAGCCCATTTGAGCGGCTACACCTTC
CDR3 protein: CASSLAHLSGYTF

D gene: NA
clone size: NA
V gene: TRBV12-3/TRBV12-4
J gene: TRBJ1-2
CDR3 DNA: TGTGCCAGCAGGTTCAGGGCCTACGGCTACACCTTC
CDR3 protein: CASRFRAYGYTF

D gene: NA
clone size: NA
V gene: TRBV12-3/TRBV12-4
J gene: TRBJ1-2
CDR3 DNA: TGTGCCTGCAGTGCATTTCGGTCGAACTCTTACGGCTACACTTTC
CDR3 protein: CACSAFRSNSYGYTF

D gene: TRBD1
clone size: once
V gene: TRBV12-3/TRBV12-4
J gene: TRBJ1-2
CDR3 DNA: TGTGCCAGCGGTAAGGGACAGAGTTTGTCTGGCTACACCTTC
CDR3 protein: CASGKGQSLSGYTF

D gene: NA
clone size: medium-sized
V gene: TRBV12-3/TRBV12-4
J gene: TRBJ1-2
CDR3 DNA: TGTGCCAGCAGCCCGAAGAGATGGGTGGGCTATGGCTACACCTTC
CDR3 protein: CASSPKRWVGYGYTF

D gene: NA
clone size: medium-sized
V gene: TRBV12-3/TRBV12-4
J gene: TRBJ1-2
CDR3 DNA: TGTGCCAGCAGCTATAGATTCTATGGCTACACCTTC
CDR3 protein: CASSYRFYGYTF

D gene: NA
clone size: medium-sized
V gene: TRBV12-3/TRBV12-4
J gene: TRBJ1-2
CDR3 DNA: TGTGCCAGCAGTTTAGCGTCCGGGGCGGGGAACTATGGCTACACCTTC
CDR3 protein: CASSLASGAGNYGYTF

D gene: NA
clone size: medium-sized
V gene: TRBV12-5
J gene: TRBJ1-2
CDR3 DNA: TGTGCTAGTGGTTTGCCTCACTGGACAGCGTATGGCTACACCTTC
CDR3 protein: CASGLPHWTAYGYTF

D gene: NA
clone size: medium-sized
V gene: TRBV12-3/TRBV12-4
J gene: TRBJ1-2
CDR3 DNA: TGTGCCAGCCTGGGCACAGTTCCGAACTATGGCTACACCTTC
CDR3 protein: CASLGTVPNYGYTF

D gene: NA
clone size: NA
V gene: TRBV12-3/TRBV12-4
J gene: TRBJ1-2
CDR3 DNA: TGTGCCAGCAGGTTTAACCTTGGCCTCTATGGCTACACCTTC
CDR3 protein: CASRFNLGLYGYTF

D gene: NA
clone size: medium-sized
V gene: TRBV12-3/TRBV12-4
J gene: TRBJ1-2
CDR3 DNA: TGTGCCATCCCGGGACGGACTAAGCGTGGCGGCTACACCTTC
CDR3 protein: CAIPGRTKRGGYTF

D gene: NA
clone size: NA
V gene: TRBV12-3/TRBV12-4
J gene: TRBJ1-2
CDR3 DNA: TGTGCCAACAGTTTACAGGGCTATGGCTACACCTTC
CDR3 protein: CANSLQGYGYTF

D gene: TRBD1
clone size: few
V gene: TRBV12-3/TRBV12-4
J gene: TRBJ1-2
CDR3 DNA: TGTGCCAGCAGTTTCCAACCGGGACAGAGACCTAATGGCTACACCTTC
CDR3 protein: CASSFQPGQRPNGYTF

D gene: NA
clone size: medium-sized
V gene: TRBV12-3/TRBV12-4
J gene: TRBJ1-2
CDR3 DNA: TGTGCCAGCAGTTTAGGTCACAGCCTTTATGGCTACACCTTC
CDR3 protein: CASSLGHSLYGYTF

D gene: TRBD1
clone size: medium-sized
V gene: TRBV12-3/TRBV12-4
J gene: TRBJ1-2
CDR3 DNA: TGTGCCAGCAGCCCGGGGACAGGGGCCTTATATGGCTACACCTTC
CDR3 protein: CASSPGTGALYGYTF

D gene: NA
clone size: medium-sized
V gene: TRBV12-3/TRBV12-4
J gene: TRBJ1-2
CDR3 DNA: TGTGCCAGCAGTCCTCAGGGTGGGTATGGCTACACCTTC
CDR3 protein: CASSPQGGYGYTF

D gene: NA
clone size: medium-sized
V gene: TRBV12-3/TRBV12-4
J gene: TRBJ1-2
CDR3 DNA: TGTGCCAGCTTGACGGGGAACTATGGCTACACCTTC
CDR3 protein: CASLTGNYGYTF

D gene: NA
clone size: medium-sized
V gene: TRBV12-5
J gene: TRBJ1-2
CDR3 DNA: TGTGCTAGTGGTTTGGCTGCAGGGTACGAAGACTACACCTTC
CDR3 protein: CASGLAAGYEDYTF

D gene: NA
clone size: NA
V gene: TRBV12-3/TRBV12-4
J gene: TRBJ1-2
CDR3 DNA: TGCGCCAGCAGTTTATCAGGGTGTGGCTACACCTTC
CDR3 protein: CASSLSGCGYTF

D gene: NA
clone size: medium-sized
V gene: TRBV12-3/TRBV12-4
J gene: TRBJ1-2
CDR3 DNA: TGTGCCAGCAGTTTGAGGGTAAACTATGGCTACACCTTC
CDR3 protein: CASSLRVNYGYTF

D gene: NA
clone size: medium-sized
V gene: TRBV12-3/TRBV12-4
J gene: TRBJ1-2
CDR3 DNA: TGTGCCAGCAGTTTCCCCGGATACTATGGCTACACCTTC
CDR3 protein: CASSFPGYYGYTF

D gene: NA
clone size: hyperexpanded
V gene: TRBV12-3/TRBV12-4
J gene: TRBJ1-2
CDR3 DNA: TGTGCCAGCAGCCCGGACATAAACTATGGCTACACCTTC
CDR3 protein: CASSPDINYGYTF

D gene: NA
clone size: medium-sized
V gene: TRBV12-3/TRBV12-4
J gene: TRBJ1-2
CDR3 DNA: TGTGCCAGCAGCCGTCCGGGCGGTGGCTACACCTTC
CDR3 protein: CASSRPGGGYTF

D gene: NA
clone size: medium-sized
V gene: TRBV12-3/TRBV12-4
J gene: TRBJ1-2
CDR3 DNA: TGTGCCAGCAGCCCCTGCCAAGGGGTCTCCTATGGCTACACCTTC
CDR3 protein: CASSPCQGVSYGYTF

D gene: TRBD1
clone size: medium-sized
V gene: TRBV12-3/TRBV12-4
J gene: TRBJ1-2
CDR3 DNA: TGTGCCAGCAGTTCCACCGGGACAGTATATGGCTACACCTTC
CDR3 protein: CASSSTGTVYGYTF

D gene: NA
clone size: medium-sized
V gene: TRBV12-3/TRBV12-4
J gene: TRBJ1-2
CDR3 DNA: TGTGCCAGCAGTTTAGCGCAGGCCAGCACGGGCGGATTCTATGGCTACACCTTC
CDR3 protein: CASSLAQASTGGFYGYTF

D gene: NA
clone size: medium-sized
V gene: TRBV12-3/TRBV12-4
J gene: TRBJ1-2
CDR3 DNA: TGTGCCAGCAGTTTCACGGGTCTAGACAGCTACCTCTATGGCTACACCTTC
CDR3 protein: CASSFTGLDSYLYGYTF

D gene: NA
clone size: medium-sized
V gene: TRBV12-3/TRBV12-4
J gene: TRBJ1-2
CDR3 DNA: TGTGCCAGCAGCCTTACCCGACAGATAGCGATTGGCTACACCTTC
CDR3 protein: CASSLTRQIAIGYTF

D gene: NA
clone size: medium-sized
V gene: TRBV12-3/TRBV12-4
J gene: TRBJ1-2
CDR3 DNA: TGTGCCAGCAGTGGACAGTCCTATGGCTACACCTTC
CDR3 protein: CASSGQSYGYTF

D gene: TRBD1
clone size: medium-sized
V gene: TRBV12-3/TRBV12-4
J gene: TRBJ1-2
CDR3 DNA: TGTGCCAGCAGCTCCGGGACAGGGGACTACTATGGCTACACCTTC
CDR3 protein: CASSSGTGDYYGYTF

D gene: TRBD1
clone size: medium-sized
V gene: TRBV12-3/TRBV12-4
J gene: TRBJ1-2
CDR3 DNA: TGTGCCAGCAGTCCCAAGACAGGGGCCTATGGCTACACCTTC
CDR3 protein: CASSPKTGAYGYTF

D gene: NA
clone size: medium-sized
V gene: TRBV12-3/TRBV12-4
J gene: TRBJ1-2
CDR3 DNA: TGTGCCAGCAGTTTAAGGGACTATGGCTACACCTTC
CDR3 protein: CASSLRDYGYTF

D gene: NA
clone size: medium-sized
V gene: TRBV12-3/TRBV12-4
J gene: TRBJ1-2
CDR3 DNA: TGTGCCAGCAGTTTTGGCGGTCAGCACCATGGCTACACCTTC
CDR3 protein: CASSFGGQHHGYTF

D gene: NA
clone size: medium-sized
V gene: TRBV12-3/TRBV12-4
J gene: TRBJ1-2
CDR3 DNA: TGTGCCAGCAGTTTACGGAGAGCTAACTATGGCTACACCTTC
CDR3 protein: CASSLRRANYGYTF

D gene: NA
clone size: medium-sized
V gene: TRBV12-3/TRBV12-4
J gene: TRBJ1-2
CDR3 DNA: TGTGCCAGCAGTTTTGCTTGGGAAGTCACCTTC
CDR3 protein: CASSFAWEVTF

D gene: NA
clone size: medium-sized
V gene: TRBV12-3/TRBV12-4
J gene: TRBJ1-2
CDR3 DNA: TGTGCCAGCAGTAACACGACAGATTTCTCTTTATATGGCTACACCTTC
CDR3 protein: CASSNTTDFSLYGYTF

D gene: NA
clone size: few
V gene: TRBV12-3/TRBV12-4
J gene: TRBJ1-1
CDR3 DNA: TGTGCCAGCAGTTTTAGGTCCTCGAACACTGAAGCTTTCTTT
CDR3 protein: CASSFRSSNTEAFF

D gene: NA
clone size: medium-sized
V gene: TRBV12-3/TRBV12-4
J gene: TRBJ1-2
CDR3 DNA: TGTGCCAGCAGTCCTCCCCATCTGGGAGGCTACACCTTC
CDR3 protein: CASSPPHLGGYTF

D gene: NA
clone size: few
V gene: TRBV12-3/TRBV12-4
J gene: TRBJ1-2
CDR3 DNA: TGTGCCAGCAGTCTTAACTATGGCTACACCTTC
CDR3 protein: CASSLNYGYTF

D gene: NA
clone size: large
V gene: TRBV12-3/TRBV12-4
J gene: TRBJ1-2
CDR3 DNA: TGTGCCATACGGAGGAGATTTTCGGAGATATATGGCTACACCTTC
CDR3 protein: CAIRRRFSEIYGYTF

D gene: NA
clone size: NA
V gene: TRBV12-3/TRBV12-4
J gene: TRBJ1-2
CDR3 DNA: TGTGCCAGCAGTTTCGACAGCTCATATGGCCACACCTTC
CDR3 protein: CASSFDSSYGHTF

D gene: NA
clone size: medium-sized
V gene: TRBV12-3/TRBV12-4
J gene: TRBJ1-2
CDR3 DNA: TGTGCCAGCAGTTCGGGGATCGACTATGGCTACACCTTC
CDR3 protein: CASSSGIDYGYTF

D gene: TRBD1
clone size: medium-sized
V gene: TRBV12-3/TRBV12-4
J gene: TRBJ1-2
CDR3 DNA: TGTGCCAGCAGTTTAGGGACAGGGGAGCTCTATGGCTACACCTTC
CDR3 protein: CASSLGTGELYGYTF